This T cell receptor beta chain was profiled in a study of response to subunit inactivated influenza vaccine. This clonotype was recorded a few times. What it binds is not known. Findings and caveats of the study: Each seasonal flu vaccination may recruit only limited new T cells, authors suggested.

This CDR3 spans 14 amino acids. The V segment lost 8 bases and the J segment 0 bases; nucleotides outside the gene matches: 4. TCRdb ran MiXCR on the RT-PCR reads and lists one entry per CDR3 protein. The sample consists of fewer than 700,000 distinct CDR3 sequences, 10% to 15% of them appearing once. The chain employs TRBV12-3 or TRBV12-4 and TRBJ1-3; 7 nucleotides agree with TRBD1. The source is a man aged 45 to 65 who received an inactivated influenza vaccine. Here the sequenced sample was PBMCs from blood, taken 45 days after vaccination. The CDR3 bases are TGTGCCAGCCGACAGGGTTCCTCTGGAAACACCATATATTTT. Residues: CASRQGSSGNTIYF.